Following are 19 T cell receptor beta chains from one sample sequenced in a study of cytomegalovirus exposure and HLA in healthy donors. The PCR employed 60 Vbeta primers together with 13 Jbeta primers. Using immunoSEQ multiplex PCR, the repertoire was profiled, and TCRdb retains in-frame clones only, with some absent. The table lists about 100,000 clones, over 80% of them singletons. The sequenced material came from PBMCs. Every receptor here comes from a man aged 25-45 years in good health and CMV-seropositive.

The chain carries TRBV13 and TRBJ2-5; 7 positions agree with TRBD1. Judging by the DNA end, TRBJ2-7 fits better; the J call may be wrong. The CDR3 runs to 14 residues. Germline V CDR1 and CDR2: PRHDT, FYEKMQ (reference sequence). Here the CDR3 reads CASSKQGSTYEQYF. CDR3 coding DNA: TGTGCCAGCAGCAAACAGGGGAGTACCTACGAGCAGTACTTC.

This clone is a singleton in its sample. The J gene is TRBJ1-2, the V gene TRBV29-1; D is undetermined. V was pared by 4 bases and J by 4 bases, with 13 bases between. CDR1 SQVTM and CDR2 ANQGSEA come from the germline V gene. The length of the CDR3 is 13 residues. As DNA, the CDR3 is TGCAGCGTTGCGGGCACGGGGTCCTATGGCTACACCTTC. It translates to CSVAGTGSYGYTF.

In regard to this clone: The junction departs from germline at one end; a sequencing error may be responsible. This chain connects TRBV7-9 to TRBJ2-7, with D possibly TRBD1 on 7 matching bases. The CDR3 is 15 residues long. Germline loops: CDR1 SEHNR, CDR2 FQNEAQ (reference sequence). This CDR3 is CSSSLLRGLGGEQYF. The DNA for the CDR3 is TGTTCCAGCAGCTTACTAAGGGGGCTTGGAGGGGAGCAGTACTTC.

The chain links TRBV19 to TRBJ2-6; D is unclear. V was trimmed by 0 bases and J by 0 bases, leaving 18 bases between them. This CDR3 contains 20 residues. Germline V gene data show CDR1 as LNHDA and CDR2 as SQIVND (reference sequence). The CDR3 DNA follows: TGTGCCAGTAGTATAGACTTGGCACGACTCCGCGTCTCTGGGGCCAACGTCCTGACTTTC. Residues: CASSIDLARLRVSGANVLTF.

V is TRBV5-1 and J is TRBJ2-4; D ambiguous. V was trimmed by 4 bases and J by 0 bases, leaving 11 bases between them. CDR1 SGHRS and CDR2 YFSETQ come from the germline V gene. The CDR3 loop spans 15 amino acids. The CDR3 region has the DNA TGCGCCAGCAGCACCAGTGCCCTAGCCAAAAACATTCAGTACTTC. This codes for CASSTSALAKNIQYF.

The DNA for the CDR3 is TGCGCCAGCCGGGGTAGCACAGATACGCAGTATTTT. The encoded protein is CASRGSTDTQYF. The chain joins TRBV5-1 to TRBJ2-3, with D perhaps TRBD2 (5 bases). Trimming removed 7 bases from V and 0 bases from J, with 6 bases in between. The CDR3 is 12 amino acids. CDR1 SGHRS and CDR2 YFSETQ come from the germline V gene.

The chain recombines TRBV5-1 with TRBJ2-6, with 10 bases aligning to TRBD1. This CDR3 is 17 amino acids long. V was pared by 4 bases and J by 3 bases, with 7 bases of the junction left unmatched. Per germline, CDR1 SGHRS and CDR2 YFSETQ. CDR3 loop: CASSPGQGGFGANVLTF. The CDR3 DNA follows: TGCGCCAGCAGCCCCGGACAGGGGGGGTTTGGGGCCAACGTCCTGACTTTC.

This rearrangement joins TRBV18 to TRBJ1-6, with TRBD1 matching over 8 bases. Germline CDR1 KGHSH, CDR2 LQKENI. The CDR3 runs 15 residues. The J segment lost 8 bases and the V segment lost 1 base, leaving 4 bases of the junction unmatched. This CDR3 is CASSPRTGGDSPLHF. CDR3 nucleotides: TGTGCCAGCTCACCACGAACAGGGGGTGATTCACCCCTCCACTTT.

The chain employs TRBV2 and TRBJ2-1, with D perhaps TRBD1 (5 bases). Trimming removed 6 bases from V and 4 bases from J, with 10 bases in between. The CDR3 runs to 13 residues. From germline, CDR1 is SNHLY and CDR2 FYNNEI. The CDR3 protein is CASRDQGYNEQFF. The CDR3 DNA reads as TGTGCCAGCAGGGACCAGGGTTACAATGAGCAGTTCTTC.

This clone came up once. V and J are TRBV30 and TRBJ2-7; D is possibly TRBD1 (6 bases). Germline assignment: CDR1 GTSNPN and CDR2 SVGIG (reference sequence). V was clipped by 4 bases and J by 9 bases, with 19 bases between them. The CDR3 runs to 13 residues. As DNA, the CDR3 is TGTGCCTGGACTCGGACAGCTACGAAGGGGCAGTACTTC. Translating gives CAWTRTATKGQYF.

This clone is categorized as large (0.1 to 1%). This chain connects TRBV7-9 to TRBJ2-1; possibly TRBD2 for D (7 bases). Trimming shortened V by 6 bases and J by 4 bases, and 10 bases separated the two germline ends. Germline CDR1 is SEHNR and CDR2 is FQNEAQ (reference sequence). This CDR3 has 13 amino acids. The CDR3 DNA reads as TGTGCCAGCAGGGGAGGGGGTTACAATGAGCAGTTCTTC. Encoded protein: CASRGGGYNEQFF.

This chain links TRBV30 with TRBJ2-1; the match to TRBD1 covers 11 bases. V gave up 0 bases and J gave up 12 bases; unmatched junction bases: 1. Germline CDR1 is GTSNPN and CDR2 is SVGIG (reference sequence). The CDR3 totals 12 residues. CDR3 nucleotide sequence: TGTGCCTGGAGTGTAGGGACAGGGGGGCAGTTCTTC. It specifies CAWSVGTGGQFF.

This chain links TRBV5-1 with TRBJ2-5; 8 positions match TRBD2. V shed 4 bases and J 1 base; nucleotides not matched to a gene: 6. The CDR3 sequence is 15 residues long. CDR1 is SGHRS, CDR2 YFSETQ, per germline. CDR3 sequence reads: CASSVAGGPQETQYF. Here the CDR3 DNA reads TGCGCCAGCAGCGTCGCGGGGGGTCCCCAAGAGACCCAGTACTTC.

This chain links TRBV2 with TRBJ2-7; TRBD1 is a possible D gene (6 bases). The germline V gene encodes CDR1 SNHLY and CDR2 FYNNEI. V lost 4 bases to trimming and J lost 5 bases, with 12 bases between them. The length of the CDR3 is 13 residues. The CDR3 coding sequence is TGTGCCAGCAGTGCTGACAGGATTAACGAGCAGTACTTC. Translated: CASSADRINEQYF.

This clone was seen more than once but under ten times. The chain couples TRBV5-6 to TRBJ2-7; weak D call: TRBD1 (6 bases). Trimming removed 0 bases at V and 7 bases at J, with 11 bases between. Germline V gene lookup returns CDR1 SGHDT and CDR2 YYEEEE. The length of the CDR3 is 13 residues. The CDR3 is CASSLVTQGEQYF. CDR3 DNA sequence: TGTGCCAGCAGCTTGGTAACTCAGGGGGAGCAGTACTTC.

The rearrangement links TRBV14 to TRBJ2-2; TRBD1 is a possible D gene (6 bases). Germline V gene sequence: CDR1 SGHDN, CDR2 FVKESK. Trimming took 5 bases from V and 3 from J, leaving 16 bases between them. The CDR3 loop spans 16 amino acids. The CDR3 nucleotides are TGTGCCAGCAGCTCTCTTGGGGGCACCTACACCGGGGAGCTGTTTTTT. Amino acids: CASSSLGGTYTGELFF.

The V and J genes are TRBV6-5 and TRBJ1-1; 8 bases match TRBD1. V shed 6 bases, J shed 3 bases, and the junction held 9 bases outside the gene matches. CDR1 and CDR2 from the germline V gene are MNHEY and SVGAGI. The length of the CDR3 is 15 residues. The CDR3 DNA reads as TGTGCCAGCAGAACCGGGACAGGCCCATACACTGAAGCTTTCTTT. This encodes CASRTGTGPYTEAFF.

CDR3 amino acids: CAIRGGGTAEAFF. The CDR3 DNA reads as TGTGCCATCCGGGGTGGGGGGACGGCTGAAGCTTTCTTT. The V call is TRBV2, the J call TRBJ1-1; a weak D match, TRBD1 (5 bases). Germline-derived CDR1 and CDR2 are SNHLY and FYNNEI. Trimming stripped 10 bases from V and 6 bases from J, with 18 bases between. The CDR3 runs to 13 residues.

J is TRBJ2-1 and V is TRBV15; 7 bases map to TRBD1. V gave up 3 bases and J gave up 3 bases; unmatched junction bases: 5. The V gene's germline CDR1 is LNHNV and CDR2 YYDKDF (reference sequence). This CDR3 region has 15 residues. The chain's CDR3 is CATSSRQGYYNEQFF. CDR3 in DNA: TGTGCCACCAGCAGCCGACAGGGCTACTACAATGAGCAGTTCTTC.